One T cell receptor (beta chain) is described in this entry. The antigen remains unidentified. CDR3 length: 14 amino acids. Trimming shortened V by 1 base and J by 7 bases, and 11 bases separated the two germline ends. Germline CDR1 and CDR2: SNHLY and FYNNEI. The data derive from a study of cytomegalovirus exposure and HLA in healthy donors. Background on the study: Caucasian-associated ancestry cluster membership applied to under 85% of 398 genotyped donors. Regarding the study as a whole: Earlier results showed most TCR beta V segments being productive about 90% or about 30% of the time. Overall, approximately 150 TCR beta chains were annotated as cytomegalovirus-associated. In a later analysis, parvovirus B19, influenza, CMV and Epstein-Barr virus appeared linked to several top co-occurrence clusters.

PCR amplification relied on 60 Vbeta primers (plus 13 Jbeta primers). Sequencing was performed with immunoSEQ multiplex PCR; in TCRdb, only in-frame clones are kept and a portion is missing. The table includes about 180,000 clones, 70% to 85% detected once. The rearrangement uses TRBV2 and TRBJ1-5; D not certain. Sample: PBMCs. The TCR originated in a man aged 18 to 30 in good health and CMV-seronegative. The CDR3 DNA reads TGTGCCAGCAGTGAAGGAGAGGGAGGGCAGCCCCAGCATTTT. Amino acid sequence: CASSEGEGGQPQHF.